Given below is one T cell receptor (beta chain) in context. Its antigen target is currently unknown. No base quality values were provided; no much bigger clone lies one nucleotide off. Including the terminal cysteine and phenylalanine, the CDR3 comprises 13 residues. The entry retains the CDR3 DNA only, 39 bases that are in frame from base 1. The germline V gene encodes CDR1 DFQATT and CDR2 SNEGSKA (reference sequence). Trimming at the junction amounts to 0 bases on V and 0 bases on J, and the germline ends lie 5 bases apart. RNA was extracted using the RNeasy kit, and about 0.45 to 1 microgram was reverse transcribed with random hexamers. TCR beta CDR3 regions were amplified with the immunoSEQ multiplex PCR assay covering 54 Vbeta and 13 Jbeta segments. PCR amplification bias was corrected by using a synthetic template baseline for primer optimization and computational correction. Under the source paper's analysis protocol: Reads were assigned to V, D and J genes according to IMGT and analyzed in immunoSEQ Analyzer, with only productive sequences retained. Clonality was calculated as one minus the Shannon entropy normalized by log2 of the number of productive unique sequences. Public and private clones were assessed among the 100 most prevalent clones of each patient and control. Clones were defined as Susac-specific when absent from the healthy and MS cohorts, from about a thousand published viral clones and from other ImmuneACCESS disease sequences. TCRdb reran the public reads through fastp at Q25 and MiXCR, keeping productive beta chains. Each CDR3 protein appears once, grouped with its most common genes and DNA. TCRdb's processing, not the authors' own work, is the source of the V and J calls. This sample comprises tens of thousands of distinct CDR3 sequences, around 96% of them detected only once. Jointly, the top ten make up 0.62% of the sample.

This sample stems from a study of CD8 T cells in Susac syndrome (dated by TCRdb to the late 2010s). Notes on the research overall: Of the Susac syndrome patients who were sequenced, eight or nine were in clinical remission while 5 or 6 had clinically active disease. At blood withdrawal, Susac syndrome patients were therapy-naive, treated with corticosteroids (with IVIg additionally given to some), or treated with IVIg alone. Repertoire sequencing was used to test whether CD8+ T cell activation and differentiation in Susac syndrome was antigen driven. The clonality of the CD8+ T cell repertoire was compared across over 9 healthy donors, some 14 Susac syndrome patients and about 16 multiple sclerosis patients. Results and caveats for the whole study, not just this receptor: Clonal expansion was seen in Susac syndrome CD8+ repertoires, peaking in CD8+ TEMRA cells and being greater in clinically active patients than in remitting ones. In the total CD8+ and CD8+ TEMRA repertoires, over 15 and five Susac-specific public clones, respectively, were identified. The TCR sequencing and HLA analysis was acknowledged to have included a relatively small number of individuals.

Peripheral blood CD8+ and CD4+ T cells from healthy donors, Susac syndrome patients and multiple sclerosis patients were profiled by high-throughput TCR beta sequencing. Recently defined diagnostic criteria for definite or probable disease were met by the Susac syndrome patients. CD8+ TEMRA cells were enriched by FACS, while bulk CD8+ and CD4+ T cells were purified by magnetic negative isolation. Blood was drawn into EDTA tubes, processed within 24 hours, and PBMCs were isolated by density gradient centrifugation. PBMCs intended for TCR sequencing were cryopreserved in liquid nitrogen and thawed later in a water bath at 37 degrees C. The sorted or isolated CD4+, CD8+ and CD8+ TEMRA cells reached a purity of at least 90%.

The sample comprised CD8+ T cells from PBMCs. This sequence was found in a human donor with Susac syndrome. The chain was built from TRBV20-1 and TRBJ1-1; a confident D gene designation cannot be given. The sequence in DNA is TGCAGTGCTAGAGAGCCTATGAACACTGAAGCTTTCTTT. This encodes CSAREPMNTEAFF.